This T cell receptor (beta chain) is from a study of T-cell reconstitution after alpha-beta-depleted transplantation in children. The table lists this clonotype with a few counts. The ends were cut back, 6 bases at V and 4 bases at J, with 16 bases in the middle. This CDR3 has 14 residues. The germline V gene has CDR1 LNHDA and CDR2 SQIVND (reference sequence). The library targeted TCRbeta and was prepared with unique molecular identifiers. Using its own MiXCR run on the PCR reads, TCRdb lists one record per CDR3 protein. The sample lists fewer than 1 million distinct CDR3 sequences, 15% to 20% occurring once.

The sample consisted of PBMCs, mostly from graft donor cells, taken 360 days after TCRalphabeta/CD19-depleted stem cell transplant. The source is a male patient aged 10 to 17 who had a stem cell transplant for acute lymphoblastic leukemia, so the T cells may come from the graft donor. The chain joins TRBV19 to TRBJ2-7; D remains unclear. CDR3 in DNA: TGTGCCAGTAGGGGCCAGCTAGGAAGATACGAGCAGTACTTC. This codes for CASRGQLGRYEQYF. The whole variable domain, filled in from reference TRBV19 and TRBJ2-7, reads DGGITQSPKYLFRKEGQNVTLSCEQNLNHDAMYWYRQDPGQGLRLIYYSQIVNDFQKGDIAEGYSVSREKKESFPLTVTSAQKNPTAFYLCASRGQLGRYEQYFGPGTRLTVT.